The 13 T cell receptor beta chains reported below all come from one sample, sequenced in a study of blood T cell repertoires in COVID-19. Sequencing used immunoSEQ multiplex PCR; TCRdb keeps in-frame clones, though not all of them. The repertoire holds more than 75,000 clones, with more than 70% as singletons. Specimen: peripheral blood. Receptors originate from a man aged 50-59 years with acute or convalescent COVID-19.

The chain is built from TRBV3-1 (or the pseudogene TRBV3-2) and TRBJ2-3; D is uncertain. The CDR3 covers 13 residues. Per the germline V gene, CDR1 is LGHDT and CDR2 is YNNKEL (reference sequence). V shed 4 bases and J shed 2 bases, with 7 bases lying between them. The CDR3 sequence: CASSLYTTDTQYF. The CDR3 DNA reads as TGTGCCAGCAGCCTTTACACCACAGATACGCAGTATTTT.

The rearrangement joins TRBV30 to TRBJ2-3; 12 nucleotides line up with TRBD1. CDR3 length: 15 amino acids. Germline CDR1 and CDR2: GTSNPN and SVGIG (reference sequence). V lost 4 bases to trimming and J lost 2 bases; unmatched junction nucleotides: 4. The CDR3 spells CAWTPGQGATDTQYF. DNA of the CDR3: TGTGCCTGGACTCCGGGACAGGGGGCCACAGATACGCAGTATTTT.

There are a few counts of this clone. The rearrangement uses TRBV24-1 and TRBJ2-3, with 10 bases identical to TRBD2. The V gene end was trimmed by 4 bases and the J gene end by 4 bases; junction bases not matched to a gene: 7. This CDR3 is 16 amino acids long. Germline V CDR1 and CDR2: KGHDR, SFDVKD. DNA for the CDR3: TGTGCCACCAGTGACCCCGCAGCGGGAGGGCCAGATACGCAGTATTTT. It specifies CATSDPAAGGPDTQYF.

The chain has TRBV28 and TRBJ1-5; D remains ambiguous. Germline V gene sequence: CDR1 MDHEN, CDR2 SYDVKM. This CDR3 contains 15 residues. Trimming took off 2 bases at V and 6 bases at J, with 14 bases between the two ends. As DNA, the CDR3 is TGTGCCAGCAGTTTAACCCCGGCGGGTATTCAGCCCCAGCATTTT. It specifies CASSLTPAGIQPQHF.

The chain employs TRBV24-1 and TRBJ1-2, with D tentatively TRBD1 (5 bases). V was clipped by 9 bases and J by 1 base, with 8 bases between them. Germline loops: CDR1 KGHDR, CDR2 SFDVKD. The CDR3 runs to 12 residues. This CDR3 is CATLDSNYGYTF. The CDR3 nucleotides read TGTGCCACCCTAGACAGTAACTATGGCTACACCTTC.

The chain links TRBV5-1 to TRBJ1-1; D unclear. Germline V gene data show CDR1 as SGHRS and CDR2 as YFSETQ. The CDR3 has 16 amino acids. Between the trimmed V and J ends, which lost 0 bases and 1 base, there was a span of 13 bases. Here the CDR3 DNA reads TGCGCCAGCAGCTTGGAGGTGCGGACTCCGAACACTGAAGCTTTCTTT. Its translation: CASSLEVRTPNTEAFF.

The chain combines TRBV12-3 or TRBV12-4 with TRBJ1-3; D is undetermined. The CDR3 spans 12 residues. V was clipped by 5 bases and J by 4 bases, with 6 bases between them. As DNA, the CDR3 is TGTGCCAGCAGTGCGGTGGGAAACACCATATATTTT. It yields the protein CASSAVGNTIYF.

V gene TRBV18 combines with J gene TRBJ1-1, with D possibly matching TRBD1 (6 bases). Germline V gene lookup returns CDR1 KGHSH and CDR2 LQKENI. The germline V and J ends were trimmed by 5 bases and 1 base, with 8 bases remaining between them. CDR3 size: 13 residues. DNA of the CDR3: TGTGCCAGCTCAGCGGACAGGAACACTGAAGCTTTCTTT. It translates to CASSADRNTEAFF.

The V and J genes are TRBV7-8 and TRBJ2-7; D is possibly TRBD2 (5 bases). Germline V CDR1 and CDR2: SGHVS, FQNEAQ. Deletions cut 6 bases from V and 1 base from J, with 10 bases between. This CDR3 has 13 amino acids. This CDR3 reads CASSLIASYEQYF. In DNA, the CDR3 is TGTGCCAGCAGTTTAATAGCGTCCTACGAGCAGTACTTC.

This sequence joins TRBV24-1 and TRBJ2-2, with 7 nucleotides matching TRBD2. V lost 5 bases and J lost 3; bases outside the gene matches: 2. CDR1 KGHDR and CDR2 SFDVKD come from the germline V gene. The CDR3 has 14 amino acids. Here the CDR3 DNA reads TGTGCCACCAGTGTGGGGGGGGACACCGGGGAGCTGTTTTTT. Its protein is CATSVGGDTGELFF.

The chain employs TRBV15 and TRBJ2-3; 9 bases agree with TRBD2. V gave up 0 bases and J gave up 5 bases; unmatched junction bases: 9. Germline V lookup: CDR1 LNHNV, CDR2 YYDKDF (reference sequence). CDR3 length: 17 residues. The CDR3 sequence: CATSRDARRREGDTQYF. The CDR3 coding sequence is TGTGCCACCAGCAGAGATGCCCGGCGGCGGGAGGGAGATACGCAGTATTTT.

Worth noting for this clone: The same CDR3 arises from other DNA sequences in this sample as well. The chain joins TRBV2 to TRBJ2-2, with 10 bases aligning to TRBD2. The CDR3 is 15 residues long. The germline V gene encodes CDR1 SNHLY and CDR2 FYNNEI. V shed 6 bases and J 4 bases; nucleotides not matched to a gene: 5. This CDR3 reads CASRLAGGSTGELFF. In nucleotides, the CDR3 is TGTGCCAGCAGATTAGCGGGGGGATCCACCGGGGAGCTGTTTTTT.

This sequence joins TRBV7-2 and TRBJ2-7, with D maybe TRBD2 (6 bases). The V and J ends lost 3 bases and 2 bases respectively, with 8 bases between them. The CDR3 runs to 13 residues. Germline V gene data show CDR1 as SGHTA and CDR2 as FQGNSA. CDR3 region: CASSFSGAYEQYF. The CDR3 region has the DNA TGTGCCAGCAGCTTTAGCGGTGCCTACGAGCAGTACTTC.